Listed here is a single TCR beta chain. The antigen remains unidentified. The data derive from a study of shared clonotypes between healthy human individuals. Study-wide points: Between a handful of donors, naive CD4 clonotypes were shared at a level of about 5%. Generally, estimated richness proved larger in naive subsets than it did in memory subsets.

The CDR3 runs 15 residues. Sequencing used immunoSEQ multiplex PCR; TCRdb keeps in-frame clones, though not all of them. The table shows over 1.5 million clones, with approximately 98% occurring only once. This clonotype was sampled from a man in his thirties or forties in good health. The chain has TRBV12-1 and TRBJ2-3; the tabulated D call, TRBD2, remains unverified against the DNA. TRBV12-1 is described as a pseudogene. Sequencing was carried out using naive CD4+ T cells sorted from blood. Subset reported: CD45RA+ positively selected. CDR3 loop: CASSFSPRGTDTQYF. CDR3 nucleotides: TGTGCCAGCAGCTTTTCCCCGCGAGGGACAGATACGCAGTATTTT.